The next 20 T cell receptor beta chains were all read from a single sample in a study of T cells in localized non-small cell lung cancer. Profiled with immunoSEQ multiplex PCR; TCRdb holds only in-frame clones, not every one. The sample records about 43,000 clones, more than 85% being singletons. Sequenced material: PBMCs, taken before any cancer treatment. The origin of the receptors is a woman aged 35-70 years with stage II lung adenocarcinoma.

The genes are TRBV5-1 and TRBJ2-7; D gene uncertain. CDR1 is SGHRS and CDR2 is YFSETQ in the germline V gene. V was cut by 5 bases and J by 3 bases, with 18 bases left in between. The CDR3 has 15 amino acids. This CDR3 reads CASSFVGPLSYEQYF. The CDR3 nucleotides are TGCGCCAGCAGTTTCGTGGGTCCCCTCAGCTACGAGCAGTACTTC.

This CDR3 reads CASSFSGHSNQPQHF. The CDR3 coding sequence is TGCGCCAGCAGCTTCTCAGGGCATAGCAATCAGCCCCAGCATTTT. The genes are TRBV5-1 and TRBJ1-5; D might be TRBD1 (5 bases). Germline CDR1 SGHRS, CDR2 YFSETQ. V gave up 2 bases and J gave up 0 bases, with 9 bases separating them. The CDR3 is made up of 15 amino acids.

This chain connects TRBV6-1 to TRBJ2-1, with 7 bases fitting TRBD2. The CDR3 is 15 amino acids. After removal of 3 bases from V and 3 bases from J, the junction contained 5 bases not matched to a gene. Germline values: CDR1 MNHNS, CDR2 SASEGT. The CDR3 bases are TGTGCCAGCAGTGAGGGGGGGATTCGCTACAATGAGCAGTTCTTC. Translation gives CASSEGGIRYNEQFF.

In nucleotides, the CDR3 is TGTGCCAGCAGCCCATCCGGCGGGGCCGCTGAAGCTTTCTTT. Amino acid sequence: CASSPSGGAAEAFF. The rearrangement uses TRBV6-6 and TRBJ1-1; possible D gene TRBD1, 5 bases. The CDR3 has 14 amino acids. Looked up from germline, CDR1 is MNHNY and CDR2 is SVGAGI (reference sequence). V lost 6 bases, J lost 6 bases, and 17 bases lay in between.

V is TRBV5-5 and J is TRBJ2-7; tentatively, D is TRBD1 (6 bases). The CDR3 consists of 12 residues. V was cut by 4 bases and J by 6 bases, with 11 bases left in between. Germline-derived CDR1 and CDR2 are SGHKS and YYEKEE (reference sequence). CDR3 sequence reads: CASSTRDTEQYF. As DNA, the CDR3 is TGTGCCAGCAGCACCCGGGACACCGAGCAGTACTTC.

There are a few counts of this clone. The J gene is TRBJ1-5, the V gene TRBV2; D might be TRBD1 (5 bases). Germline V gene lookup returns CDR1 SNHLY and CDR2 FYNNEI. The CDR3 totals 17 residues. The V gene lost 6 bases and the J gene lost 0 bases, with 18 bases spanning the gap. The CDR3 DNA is TGTGCCAGCAGGGCTGGGACGGTTGGTTATAGCAATCAGCCCCAGCATTTT. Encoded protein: CASRAGTVGYSNQPQHF.

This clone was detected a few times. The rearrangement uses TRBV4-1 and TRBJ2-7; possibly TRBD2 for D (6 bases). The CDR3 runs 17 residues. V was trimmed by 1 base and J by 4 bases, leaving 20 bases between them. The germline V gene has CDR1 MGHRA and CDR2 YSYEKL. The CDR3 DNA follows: TGCGCCAGCAGCCAAGTCATCACGGGGGAGGCTGAGTACGAGCAGTACTTC. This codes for CASSQVITGEAEYEQYF.

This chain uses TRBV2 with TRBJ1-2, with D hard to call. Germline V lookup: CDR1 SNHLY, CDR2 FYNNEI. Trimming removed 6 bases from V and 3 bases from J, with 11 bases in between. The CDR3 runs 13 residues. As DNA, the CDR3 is TGTGCCAGCAGCGAGGCCCGGGACTATGGCTACACCTTC. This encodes CASSEARDYGYTF.

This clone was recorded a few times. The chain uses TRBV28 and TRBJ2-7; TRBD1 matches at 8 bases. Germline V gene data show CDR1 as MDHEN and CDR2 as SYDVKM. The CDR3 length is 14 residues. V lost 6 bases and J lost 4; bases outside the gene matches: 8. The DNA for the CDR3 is TGTGCCAGCAGAGTGGACAGGGCCAGGTACGAGCAGTACTTC. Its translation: CASRVDRARYEQYF.

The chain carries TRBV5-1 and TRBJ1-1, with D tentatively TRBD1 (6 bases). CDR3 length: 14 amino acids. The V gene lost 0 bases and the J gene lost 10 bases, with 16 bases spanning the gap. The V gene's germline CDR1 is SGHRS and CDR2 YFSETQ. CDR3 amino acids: CASSLAQAAQGAFF. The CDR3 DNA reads TGCGCCAGCAGCTTGGCGCAGGCGGCACAGGGAGCTTTCTTT.

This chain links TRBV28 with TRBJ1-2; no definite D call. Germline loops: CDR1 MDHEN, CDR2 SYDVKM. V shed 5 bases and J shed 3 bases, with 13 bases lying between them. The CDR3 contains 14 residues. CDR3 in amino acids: CASSQHQSDYGYTF. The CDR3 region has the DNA TGTGCCAGCAGTCAACACCAATCGGACTATGGCTACACCTTC.

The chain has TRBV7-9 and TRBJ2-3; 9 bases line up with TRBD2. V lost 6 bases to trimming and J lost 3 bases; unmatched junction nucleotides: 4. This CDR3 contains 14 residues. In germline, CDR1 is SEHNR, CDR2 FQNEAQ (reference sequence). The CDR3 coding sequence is TGTGCCAGCAGAGGAGCGGGGGGTACAGATACGCAGTATTTT. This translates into CASRGAGGTDTQYF.

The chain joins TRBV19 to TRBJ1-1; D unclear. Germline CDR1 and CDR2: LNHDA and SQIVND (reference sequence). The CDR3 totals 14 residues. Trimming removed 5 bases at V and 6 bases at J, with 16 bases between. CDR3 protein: CASSPEALNAEAFF. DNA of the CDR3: TGTGCCAGTAGTCCAGAGGCCCTGAATGCTGAAGCTTTCTTT.

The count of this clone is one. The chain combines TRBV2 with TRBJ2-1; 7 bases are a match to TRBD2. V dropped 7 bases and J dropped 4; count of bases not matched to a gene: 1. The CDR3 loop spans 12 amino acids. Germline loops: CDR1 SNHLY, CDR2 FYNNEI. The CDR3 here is CASKRDYNEQFF. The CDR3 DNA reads TGTGCCAGCAAGCGGGATTACAATGAGCAGTTCTTC.

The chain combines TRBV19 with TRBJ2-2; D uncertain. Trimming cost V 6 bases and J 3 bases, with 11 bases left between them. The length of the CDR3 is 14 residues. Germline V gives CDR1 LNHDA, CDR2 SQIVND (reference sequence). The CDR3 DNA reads TGTGCCAGTAGCCTGGGTGGCGACACCGGGGAGCTGTTTTTT. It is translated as CASSLGGDTGELFF.

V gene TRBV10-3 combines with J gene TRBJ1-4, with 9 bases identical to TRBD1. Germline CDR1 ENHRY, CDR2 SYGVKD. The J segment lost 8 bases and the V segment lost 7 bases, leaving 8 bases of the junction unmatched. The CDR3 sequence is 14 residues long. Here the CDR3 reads CAIKSGTGNEKLFF. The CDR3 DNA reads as TGTGCCATCAAATCCGGGACAGGGAACGAAAAACTGTTTTTT.

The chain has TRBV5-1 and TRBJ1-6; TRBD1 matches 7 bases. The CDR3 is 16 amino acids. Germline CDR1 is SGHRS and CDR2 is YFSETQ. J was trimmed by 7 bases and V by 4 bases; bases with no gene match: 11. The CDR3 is CASSLWTGGENSPLHF. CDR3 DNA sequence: TGCGCCAGCAGCCTTTGGACAGGAGGGGAGAATTCACCCCTCCACTTT.

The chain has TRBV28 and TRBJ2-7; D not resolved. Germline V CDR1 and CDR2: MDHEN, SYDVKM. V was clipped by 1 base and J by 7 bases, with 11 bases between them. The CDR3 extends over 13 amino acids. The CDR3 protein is CASSLSPAFEQYF. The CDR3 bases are TGTGCCAGCAGTTTATCCCCGGCTTTTGAGCAGTACTTC.

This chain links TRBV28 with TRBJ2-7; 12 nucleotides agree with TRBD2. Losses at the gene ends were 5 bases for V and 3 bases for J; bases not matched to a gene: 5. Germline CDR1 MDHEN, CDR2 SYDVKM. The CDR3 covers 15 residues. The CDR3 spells CASSLTTSGSYEQYF. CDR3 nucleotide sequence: TGTGCCAGCAGTCTCACGACTAGCGGGAGCTACGAGCAGTACTTC.

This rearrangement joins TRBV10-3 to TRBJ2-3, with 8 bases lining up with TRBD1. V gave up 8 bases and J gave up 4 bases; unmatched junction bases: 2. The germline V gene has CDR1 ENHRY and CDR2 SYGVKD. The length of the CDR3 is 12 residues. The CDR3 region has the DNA TGTGCCATCGGACAGGGAGCAGATACGCAGTATTTT. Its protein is CAIGQGADTQYF.